The rows below give T cell receptor beta chains drawn from one sample of a study of molecular identifiers for immune sequencing clone quantification. TCRdb called the PCR reads again in MiXCR, with one record for every CDR3 protein. The table includes hundreds of thousands of distinct CDR3 sequences, 25% detected once. The sequenced material came from naive CD8+ T cells from blood, with Jurkat cell RNA spiked in. These receptors were obtained from a human donor in good health. Some libraries in this study had Jurkat cell RNA spiked in. CDR3s include the opening cysteine and the closing phenylalanine or tryptophan. The D gene is left open where the match is weak. The size field is filled for only some rows; it gives once, few, many or a size class.

clone size	V gene	D gene	CDR3 protein
few	TRBV7-7	-	CASSLKGDETQYF
-	TRBV2	-	CASSEDGTNPSVADGYTF
-	TRBV5-5	-	CASSPLTSTTEQFF
-	TRBV12-3/TRBV12-4	-	CASSLVVYRGTDTQYF
-	TRBV19	TRBD1	CASSADRGRSTDTQYF
-	TRBV7-9	TRBD1	CASSTPDRGPAEQYF
many	TRBV7-9	-	CASSPTHYPVPSTDTQYF
many	TRBV7-6	-	CASSLDVQGGREQYF
many	TRBV2	-	CAQNGLDTEGTQYF
once	TRBV10-3	-	CAISEPPGELNTGAFF
few	TRBV30	TRBD2	CAWSVSLAGNNEQFF
-	TRBV3-1	TRBD2	CASSQFYGGSTDTQYF
many	TRBV29-1	-	CSAGSGALYEQYF
few	TRBV27	-	CASSLSRLDGYTF
few	TRBV27	-	CASKWAANTEAFF
-	TRBV20-1	TRBD2	CSARRLAEQETQYF
few	TRBV2	-	CASSESGAGELNNEQFF
many	TRBV5-1	-	CASSFTGGTDTQYF
few	TRBV27	TRBD1	CASSSGQGRNGYTF
many	TRBV3-1	-	CASSPTPTFLSNQPQHF
-	TRBV11-2	-	CASSLVGWNEQFF
many	TRBV7-9	-	CASSPDAGNTIYF